Each of the 22 T cell receptor beta chains below was sequenced from the same sample in a study of T cells in Graves' hyperthyroidism and ophthalmopathy (dated by TCRdb to about 2019). To prepare the library, multiplex PCR was applied. Sequencing was carried out with an Illumina HiSeq 2000. The TCR beta CDR3 regions were amplified from the RNA transcripts. The first round of RT-PCR for the TCR CDR3 was performed with the HTBI primer set and the Qiagen OneStep RT-PCR kit. Starting from the raw public reads, TCRdb applied fastp trimming at Q25, assembled clones with MiXCR and retained in-frame beta chains. Entries are consolidated by CDR3 protein sequence, retaining the most common genes and DNA. The sample has 560,000 or so distinct CDR3 sequences on record, just under 20% of them singletons. Together, the top ten hold about half of the sample. The specimen sequenced was blood. These receptors were taken from a man in his forties with Graves' ophthalmopathy.

This clonotype has just a few counts. V usage is TRBV28 and J usage is TRBJ2-2, with D unclear. This CDR3 region has 12 residues. V lost 2 bases, J lost 7 bases, and 5 bases lay in between. CDR1 and CDR2 from the germline V gene are MDHEN and SYDVKM. For the CDR3, the DNA is TGTGCCAGCAGTTTACCCGTCGGGGAGCTGTTTTTT. Residues: CASSLPVGELFF.

This chain uses TRBV29-1 with TRBJ1-1, with D maybe TRBD1 (5 bases). The CDR3 totals 13 residues. Germline V gene sequence: CDR1 SQVTM, CDR2 ANQGSEA. The ends were cut back, 7 bases at V and 1 base at J, with 13 bases in the middle. CDR3 sequence reads: CSAWTGGNTEAFF. For the CDR3, the DNA is TGCAGCGCCTGGACTGGGGGGAACACTGAAGCTTTCTTT.

The chain recombines TRBV5-6 with TRBJ1-4; D uncertain. V lost 6 bases and J lost 4, with 16 bases in between. Germline assignment: CDR1 SGHDT and CDR2 YYEEEE. The CDR3 covers 15 residues. Here the CDR3 reads CASNHKGEYNEKLFF. CDR3 DNA: TGTGCCAGCAACCATAAGGGAGAATATAATGAAAAACTGTTTTTT.

The genes are TRBV4-2 and TRBJ1-6; D gene ambiguous. The germline CDR1 and CDR2 sequences are LGHNA and YNFKEQ. Trimming pared 0 bases from V and 11 bases from J, leaving 5 bases between. This CDR3 has 12 amino acids. CDR3 protein: CASSQDGTPLHF. Here the CDR3 DNA reads TGTGCCAGCAGCCAAGATGGAACACCCCTCCACTTT.

This clonotype was seen more than once but under ten times. CDR3 bases: TGTGCCAGCAGTTACAGGCTCGGAGGGACAGGGTCCGGGAACACTGAAGCTTTCTTT. The encoded protein is CASSYRLGGTGSGNTEAFF. J is TRBJ1-1 and V is TRBV6-6, with 9 bases lining up with TRBD1. Germline values: CDR1 MNHNY, CDR2 SVGAGI (reference sequence). V dropped 2 bases and J dropped 1; count of bases not matched to a gene: 14. The CDR3 contains 19 residues.

This clonotype was found once. The chain has TRBV20-1 and TRBJ2-1; 8 bases match TRBD1. V lost 3 bases to trimming and J lost 3 bases; unmatched junction nucleotides: 4. Germline V gene data show CDR1 as DFQATT and CDR2 as SNEGSKA (reference sequence). The CDR3 is made up of 14 amino acids. DNA for the CDR3: TGCAGTGCTAGGGGGACAGGCGACTACAATGAGCAGTTCTTC. Translated: CSARGTGDYNEQFF.

The chain links TRBV27 to TRBJ2-2, with 12 bases lining up with TRBD2. Germline V CDR1 and CDR2: MNHEY, SMNVEV (reference sequence). This CDR3 is built from 18 residues. V gave up 2 bases and J gave up 0 bases; unmatched junction bases: 4. CDR3 DNA sequence: TGTGCCAGCAGTTTACTAGCGGGGGGGCCAACGAACACCGGGGAGCTGTTTTTT. Its protein product is CASSLLAGGPTNTGELFF.

This clonotype was counted ten times or more. This chain links TRBV6-1 with TRBJ2-4; D possibly matches TRBD1 or TRBD2 (6 bases each). The CDR3 loop spans 15 amino acids. Trimming cost V 3 bases and J 6 bases, with 15 bases left between them. Germline V CDR1 and CDR2: MNHNS, SASEGT. The CDR3 loop is CASSDPLGGGNIQYF. The CDR3 DNA reads TGTGCCAGCAGTGATCCCCTAGGAGGGGGAAACATTCAGTACTTC.

This clonotype was detected many times. The chain employs TRBV4-2 and TRBJ2-5; D unclear. Trimming removed 1 base from V and 3 bases from J, with 6 bases in between. Per germline, CDR1 LGHNA and CDR2 YNFKEQ. The CDR3 has 13 residues. The CDR3 region is CASSQAVEETQYF. The DNA of the CDR3 is TGTGCCAGCAGCCAAGCAGTTGAAGAGACCCAGTACTTC.

The chain has TRBV29-1 and TRBJ2-7; a possible D gene is TRBD1 (5 bases). This CDR3 is 13 amino acids long. The ends were cut back, 5 bases at V and 2 bases at J, with 13 bases in the middle. CDR1 is SQVTM and CDR2 is ANQGSEA in the germline V gene. CDR3 in DNA: TGCAGCGTTTCCAGACAGCACGCCTACGAGCAGTACTTC. This gives the protein CSVSRQHAYEQYF.

A few counts support this clonotype. The chain has TRBV9 and TRBJ2-1, with D possibly being TRBD2 (6 bases). V was cut by 3 bases and J by 5 bases, with 15 bases left in between. The germline CDR1 and CDR2 sequences are SGDLS and YYNGEE. The CDR3 runs to 15 residues. The CDR3 loop reads CASSGGGGVNNEQFF. CDR3 bases: TGTGCCAGCAGCGGGGGAGGAGGGGTTAACAATGAGCAGTTCTTC.

There are many counts of this clonotype. This chain links TRBV18 with TRBJ1-2; D not certain. Trimming stripped 3 bases from V and 3 bases from J, with 8 bases between. Germline CDR1 and CDR2: KGHSH and LQKENI. The CDR3 has 13 amino acids. For the CDR3, the DNA is TGTGCCAGCTCACCCGCGGATGACTATGGCTACACCTTC. It yields the protein CASSPADDYGYTF.

This clonotype has ten or more counts. This chain uses TRBV30 with TRBJ2-7; TRBD2 is a possible D gene (5 bases). This CDR3 has 13 residues. Trimming took 4 bases from V and 1 from J, leaving 11 bases between them. Germline CDR1 GTSNPN, CDR2 SVGIG (reference sequence). The CDR3 DNA reads TGTGCCTGGACGAGCGGTTCGTCCTACGAGCAGTACTTC. Translated, it gives CAWTSGSSYEQYF.

CDR3 amino acids: CAINQKESSYEQYF. In DNA, the CDR3 is TGTGCCATCAATCAGAAGGAGTCCTCCTACGAGCAGTACTTC. V is TRBV10-3 and J is TRBJ2-7; D uncertain. Germline values: CDR1 ENHRY, CDR2 SYGVKD. V was shortened by 7 bases and J by 0 bases, with 13 bases between the two germline ends. CDR3 length equals 14 residues.

At least ten counts were recorded for this clonotype. The rearrangement links TRBV27 to TRBJ2-7; 8 positions match TRBD1. V lost 6 bases to trimming and J lost 1 base; unmatched junction nucleotides: 5. CDR3 length: 14 residues. CDR1 and CDR2 (germline): MNHEY, SMNVEV (reference sequence). For the CDR3, the DNA is TGTGCCAGCAGATATACAGGGGGGTCCTACGAGCAGTACTTC. Protein: CASRYTGGSYEQYF.

The V call is TRBV18, the J call TRBJ2-6; possible D gene TRBD2, 5 bases. Germline assignment: CDR1 KGHSH and CDR2 LQKENI. The germline V and J ends were trimmed by 2 bases and 4 bases, with 9 bases remaining between them. CDR3 size: 15 residues. DNA of the CDR3: TGTGCCAGCTCACCAAGGGAGCCCGGGGCCAACGTCCTGACTTTC. Amino acid sequence: CASSPREPGANVLTF.

This clonotype was detected many times. The V and J genes are TRBV27 and TRBJ1-6; the match to TRBD1 covers 10 bases. CDR1 is MNHEY, CDR2 SMNVEV, per germline (reference sequence). CDR3 size: 15 residues. V lost 2 bases, J lost 7 bases, and 2 bases stayed unmatched. The CDR3 sequence: CASSLRQGANSPLHF. The CDR3 DNA reads TGTGCCAGCAGTTTACGACAGGGGGCGAATTCACCCCTCCACTTT.

The chain joins TRBV6-5 to TRBJ2-6, with D hard to call. The CDR3 is 16 amino acids. V lost 2 bases and J lost 0, with 8 bases in between. CDR1 is MNHEY, CDR2 SVGAGI, per germline. The CDR3 nucleotides read TGTGCCAGCAGTTACGGGCGGCCCTCTGGGGCCAACGTCCTGACTTTC. It is translated as CASSYGRPSGANVLTF.

This clonotype appeared many times. This chain connects TRBV7-2 to TRBJ2-7; TRBD1 agrees at 8 bases. The CDR3 runs to 14 residues. The germline CDR1 and CDR2 sequences are SGHTA and FQGNSA. J was trimmed by 4 bases and V by 4 bases; bases with no gene match: 6. CDR3 coding DNA: TGTGCCAGCAGCTCCCTGGACAGGGAATACGAGCAGTACTTC. It specifies CASSSLDREYEQYF.

The chain has TRBV6-2 or TRBV6-3 and TRBJ2-1; D unclear. CDR1 is MNHEY, CDR2 SVGEGT, per germline. Deletions cut 2 bases from V and 9 bases from J, with 11 bases between. This CDR3 is 13 amino acids long. CDR3 DNA: TGTGCCAGCAGTTACGACCCGTGGGGTGAGCAGTTCTTC. Translation gives CASSYDPWGEQFF.

This clonotype appeared a few times. The rearrangement uses TRBV15 and TRBJ2-1, with D possibly being TRBD1 (5 bases). Germline values: CDR1 LNHNV, CDR2 YYDKDF (reference sequence). The V gene lost 0 bases and the J gene lost 7 bases, with 13 bases spanning the gap. CDR3 length equals 15 residues. CDR3 DNA: TGTGCCACCAGCAGAGATCAGGGCCCGGGTAATGAGCAGTTCTTC. This translates into CATSRDQGPGNEQFF.

The chain employs TRBV9 and TRBJ2-5; TRBD2 might be the D (7 bases). This CDR3 is 15 amino acids long. CDR1 and CDR2 (germline): SGDLS, YYNGEE. V was pared by 0 bases and J by 5 bases, with 14 bases between. CDR3 DNA: TGTGCCAGCAGCGTAGAGGGCGGGGGCGAGGAGACCCAGTACTTC. Translating gives CASSVEGGGEETQYF.